These 16 T cell receptor beta chains were all obtained from the same sample, sequenced in a study of T cells in Graves' hyperthyroidism and ophthalmopathy. TCR beta CDR3 sequences were amplified from RNA transcripts. TCR CDR3 underwent first-round RT-PCR with the HTBI primer set. TCRdb redid the calling of the multiplex PCR reads with MiXCR, one entry per CDR3 protein. This sample has 490,000 or so distinct CDR3 sequences; around 43% occur once, and the top ten carry roughly 45%. The source material was peripheral blood or thyroid tissue (not recorded which). The receptors derive from an adult woman with Graves' disease, either hyperthyroidism or ophthalmopathy (not recorded which).

The rearrangement uses TRBV10-3 and TRBJ1-2; TRBD1 agrees at 7 bases. This CDR3 comprises 13 residues. Germline V gene lookup returns CDR1 ENHRY and CDR2 SYGVKD. After removal of 3 bases from V and 7 bases from J, the junction contained 5 bases not matched to a gene. CDR3 protein: CAISESDRLGYTF. In nucleotides, the CDR3 is TGTGCCATCAGTGAATCGGACAGGCTTGGCTACACCTTC.

This clonotype rates as large. The chain carries TRBV15 and TRBJ1-2; 7 nucleotides align to TRBD1. This CDR3 is built from 14 residues. Germline assignment: CDR1 LNHNV and CDR2 YYDKDF (reference sequence). Trimming took 4 bases from V and 6 from J; bases not matched to a gene: 8. The CDR3 bases are TGTGCCACCAGCACCGAGACAGGGTTTCATGGCTACACCTTC. This codes for CATSTETGFHGYTF.

This clonotype was picked up many times. The chain links TRBV5-1 to TRBJ1-6, with 9 bases identical to TRBD1. The CDR3 extends over 15 amino acids. Germline CDR1 reads SGHRS; CDR2 reads YFSETQ. The J segment lost 3 bases and the V segment lost 3 bases, leaving 1 base of the junction unmatched. CDR3 in amino acids: CASSWGQGYNSPLHF. The CDR3 DNA follows: TGCGCCAGCAGCTGGGGACAGGGCTATAATTCACCCCTCCACTTT.

This sequence joins TRBV20-1 and TRBJ1-5; TRBD1 aligns across 10 bases. There are 14 residues in the CDR3. Trimming took 5 bases from V and 7 from J; bases not matched to a gene: 8. Germline CDR1 DFQATT, CDR2 SNEGSKA (reference sequence). CDR3 in DNA: TGCAGTGCTCCCGGGACAGGGGTTGGCCAGCCCCAGCATTTT. This codes for CSAPGTGVGQPQHF.

The table lists this clonotype with a count of one. The chain joins TRBV5-1 to TRBJ1-4, with D possibly matching TRBD1 (6 bases). Trimming stripped 0 bases from V and 7 bases from J, with 13 bases between. The germline CDR1 and CDR2 sequences are SGHRS and YFSETQ. The CDR3 spans 15 residues. The CDR3 spells CASSLARGSGEKLFF. The CDR3 DNA reads TGCGCCAGCAGCTTGGCTAGGGGGTCGGGTGAAAAACTGTTTTTT.

This clonotype was detected ten times or more. The chain recombines TRBV28 with TRBJ1-6; D might be TRBD1 (5 bases). CDR1 MDHEN and CDR2 SYDVKM come from the germline V gene. This CDR3 is 15 amino acids long. With 6 bases removed from V and 8 bases from J, the gap between germline ends came to 17 bases. Here the CDR3 reads CASSVEGTGYSPLHF. The CDR3 bases are TGTGCCAGCAGCGTAGAGGGGACTGGGTATTCACCCCTCCACTTT.

The CDR3 loop reads CASSATGGSYEQYF. CDR3 nucleotides: TGTGCCAGCAGTGCTACAGGGGGATCCTACGAGCAGTACTTC. V and J are TRBV7-9 and TRBJ2-7; 8 bases are shared with TRBD1. V gave up 6 bases and J gave up 1 base; unmatched junction bases: 5. This CDR3 comprises 14 residues. Germline V gene data show CDR1 as SEHNR and CDR2 as FQNEAQ (reference sequence).

This clonotype showed up many times. This chain joins TRBV19 and TRBJ1-1; tentative D call: TRBD1 (6 bases). The V gene's germline CDR1 is LNHDA and CDR2 SQIVND (reference sequence). The CDR3 is 16 amino acids. V dropped 7 bases and J dropped 1 base, with 19 bases sitting between them. CDR3 sequence: CASTRGGMRPNTEAFF. The CDR3 region has the DNA TGTGCCAGTACAAGGGGGGGAATGCGCCCGAACACTGAAGCTTTCTTT.

The V gene is TRBV12-3 or TRBV12-4, the J gene TRBJ1-4; D call uncertain. The CDR3 has 14 residues. With 5 bases removed from V and 4 bases from J, the gap between germline ends came to 11 bases. The CDR3 reads CASSPRRLNEKLFF. Here the CDR3 DNA reads TGTGCCAGCAGTCCTCGCAGACTTAATGAAAAACTGTTTTTT.

Turning to this clonotype: It may be a read error: a sequence one base away is much more abundant. The rearrangement links TRBV7-9 to TRBJ2-7; no firm D call. Germline loops: CDR1 SEHNR, CDR2 FQNEAQ (reference sequence). The length of the CDR3 is 13 residues. The CDR3 nucleotides are TGCGCCGGCAGCCAAGCTCCATCCTACGAGCAGTACTTC. Its protein product is CAGSQAPSYEQYF.

The gene calls are TRBV11-2 and TRBJ2-7; 9 bases fit TRBD1. Germline V gene sequence: CDR1 SGHAT, CDR2 FQNNGV. V lost 7 bases to trimming and J lost 7 bases; unmatched junction nucleotides: 11. This CDR3 has 14 amino acids. In nucleotides, the CDR3 is TGTGCCAGCACCATACCCGGGACAGGGATGGAGCAGTACTTC. Translated: CASTIPGTGMEQYF.

The chain has TRBV29-1 and TRBJ2-5; 7 bases map to TRBD2. After removal of 8 bases from V and 0 bases from J, the junction contained 9 bases not matched to a gene. Germline CDR1 and CDR2: SQVTM and ANQGSEA. The CDR3 totals 14 residues. CDR3 loop: CSYAGAANQETQYF. The DNA for the CDR3 is TGCAGCTATGCGGGAGCTGCTAACCAAGAGACCCAGTACTTC.

This chain links TRBV10-3 with TRBJ2-7; 10 bases align to TRBD1. The V gene's germline CDR1 is ENHRY and CDR2 SYGVKD. The CDR3 spans 13 residues. Trimming cost V 10 bases and J 3 bases; bases outside gene matches: 6. In DNA form, the CDR3 reads TGTGCCACGATGGGACAGGGGATCTACGAGCAGTACTTC. Residues: CATMGQGIYEQYF.

This sequence joins TRBV7-9 and TRBJ1-2, with no clear D. With 6 bases removed from V and 4 bases from J, the gap between germline ends came to 18 bases. CDR3 length: 15 amino acids. The germline V gene encodes CDR1 SEHNR and CDR2 FQNEAQ (reference sequence). CDR3 in amino acids: CASSVGTQTPYGYTF. The CDR3 DNA reads TGTGCCAGCAGTGTGGGCACACAAACCCCCTATGGCTACACCTTC.

The gene calls are TRBV20-1 and TRBJ2-7; 14 nucleotides align to TRBD2. There are 14 residues in the CDR3. The V gene's germline CDR1 is DFQATT and CDR2 SNEGSKA (reference sequence). J lost 2 bases, V lost 7 bases, and 4 bases had no gene match. CDR3 loop: CSVGLAGGTYEQYF. In DNA, the CDR3 is TGCAGTGTCGGACTAGCGGGAGGAACCTACGAGCAGTACTTC.

CDR3 residues: CASSLNQLLAEAFF. In DNA, the CDR3 is TGTGCCAGCAGTTTAAACCAGCTCTTGGCTGAAGCTTTCTTT. The J gene is TRBJ1-1, the V gene TRBV7-9; D unclear. This CDR3 is built from 14 residues. Germline loops: CDR1 SEHNR, CDR2 FQNEAQ (reference sequence). V lost 6 bases and J 6 bases, leaving 17 bases between the germline ends.